One sample yielded the 5 T cell receptor beta chains listed below, sequenced in a study of T-cell memory formation after mild COVID-19. TCRdb re-analysed the 5' RACE reads in MiXCR, keeping a single row per CDR3 protein. The repertoire holds just over 200,000 distinct CDR3 sequences, around 9.5% seen once, with roughly 4% in the top ten. Sequencing was performed on PBMCs or a T cell subset sorted from them (not recorded which). The receptors were sampled from a man aged 18 to 30 who had mild COVID-19 (a few samples of this study predate the infection). Cell type and time point are not known.

This CDR3 reads CATSEGHGNQPQHF. CDR3 sequence (DNA): TGTGCCACCAGTGAGGGGCACGGCAATCAGCCCCAGCATTTT. The J gene is TRBJ1-5, the V gene TRBV24-1; D might be TRBD1 (5 bases). Germline V gives CDR1 KGHDR, CDR2 SFDVKD. Trimming shortened V by 4 bases and J by 2 bases, and 8 bases separated the two germline ends. CDR3 length equals 14 residues.

This chain links TRBV4-2 with TRBJ2-7; 7 positions agree with TRBD1. Germline V lookup: CDR1 LGHNA, CDR2 YNFKEQ. Losses at the gene ends were 0 bases for V and 0 bases for J; bases not matched to a gene: 2. The CDR3 has 15 residues. CDR3 sequence: CASSQDGQDSYEQYF. The CDR3, as DNA: TGTGCCAGCAGCCAAGATGGACAGGACTCCTACGAGCAGTACTTC.

At least ten counts were recorded for this clonotype. The rearrangement uses TRBV7-9 and TRBJ2-1, with no clear D. The CDR3 contains 15 residues. Trimming removed 5 bases at V and 0 bases at J, with 11 bases between. Germline V gene lookup returns CDR1 SEHNR and CDR2 FQNEAQ (reference sequence). The CDR3 loop is CASSPLAHSYNEQFF. The CDR3 coding sequence is TGTGCCAGCAGCCCTCTGGCCCACTCCTACAATGAGCAGTTCTTC. The whole variable domain, filled in from reference TRBV7-9 and TRBJ2-1, reads DTGVSQNPRHKITKRGQNVTFRCDPISEHNRLYWYRQTLGQGPEFLTYFQNEAQLEKSRLLSDRFSAERPKGSFSTLEIQRTEQGDSAMYLCASSPLAHSYNEQFFGPGTRLTVL.

There are a few counts of this clonotype. This sequence joins TRBV6-2 or TRBV6-3 and TRBJ1-1, with 9 nucleotides matching TRBD1. The CDR3 covers 15 residues. V shed 6 bases, J shed 4 bases, and the junction held 9 bases outside the gene matches. Germline CDR1 is MNHEY and CDR2 is SVGEGT. The CDR3 coding sequence is TGTGCCAGCAGGAGACAGGGGGGTGTCCCCACTGAAGCTTTCTTT. It translates to CASRRQGGVPTEAFF.

The table lists this clonotype with a few counts. V is TRBV6-5 and J is TRBJ2-3, with TRBD1 matching 7 bases. With 10 bases clipped from V and 1 base from J, the junction kept 8 bases outside the gene matches. CDR3 length equals 14 residues. Per the germline V gene, CDR1 is MNHEY and CDR2 is SVGAGI. In nucleotides, the CDR3 is TGTGCCACCTCTATGAGGGGGCGCACAGATACGCAGTATTTT. Its translation: CATSMRGRTDTQYF.